This entry lists 7 T cell receptor beta chains sequenced from one sample in a study of CD8 T cells in Susac syndrome. Reverse transcription of about 0.45 to 1 ug RNA used random hexamers. TCRdb re-called the immunoSEQ multiplex PCR reads with MiXCR, one entry per CDR3 protein. The data contain about 180,000 distinct CDR3 sequences, around 95% of them singletons. What was sequenced was CD4+ T cells from PBMCs. The receptors stem from a human donor with multiple sclerosis.

The chain combines TRBV29-1 with TRBJ1-4; the match to TRBD1 covers 8 bases. The CDR3 loop spans 13 amino acids. Germline assignment: CDR1 SQVTM and CDR2 ANQGSEA. The trim removed 6 bases at V and 7 bases at J, leaving 7 bases unmatched. CDR3 in DNA: TGCAGCGTCCTCAGGGGGCAGAGTGAAAAACTGTTTTTT. It is translated as CSVLRGQSEKLFF.

The chain links TRBV10-2 to TRBJ1-1; unclear D gene. V lost 2 bases and J 5 bases, leaving 9 bases between the germline ends. The length of the CDR3 is 13 residues. Germline loops: CDR1 WSHSY, CDR2 SAAADI. Written as DNA, the CDR3 is TGCGCCAGCAGTGAGGGGAGTTGGACTGAAGCTTTCTTT. Its protein product is CASSEGSWTEAFF.

The V call is TRBV13, the J call TRBJ2-7; 12 nucleotides align to TRBD2. The junction had 8 bases not matched to a gene; V was cut back by 8 bases and J by 3 bases. The CDR3 extends over 15 amino acids. CDR1 is PRHDT and CDR2 is FYEKMQ in the germline V gene (reference sequence). CDR3 sequence: CASLWLAGGDYEQYF. The CDR3 DNA is TGTGCCAGCCTCTGGCTAGCGGGGGGGGACTACGAGCAGTACTTC.

This clonotype was counted between two and nine times. The rearrangement links TRBV2 to TRBJ1-6; D unresolved. The germline gives CDR1 SNHLY, CDR2 FYNNEI. The germline V and J ends were trimmed by 1 base and 5 bases, with 6 bases remaining between them. There are 14 residues in the CDR3. The CDR3: CASSEVGDNSPLHF. The CDR3 nucleotides read TGTGCCAGCAGTGAAGTGGGAGATAATTCACCCCTCCACTTT.

The gene calls are TRBV30 and TRBJ1-4, with D perhaps matching TRBD1 (6 bases). V lost 7 bases and J lost 7, with 22 bases in between. The CDR3 length is 15 residues. Germline lookup yields CDR1 GTSNPN and CDR2 SVGIG (reference sequence). CDR3 region: CASEPTRGGGEKLFF. The CDR3 DNA sequence: TGTGCCTCTGAACCCACCAGGGGAGGGGGTGAAAAACTGTTTTTT.

The chain uses TRBV20-1 and TRBJ1-2, with 8 bases identical to TRBD1. This CDR3 has 13 residues. Germline V CDR1 and CDR2: DFQATT, SNEGSKA (reference sequence). V was pared by 5 bases and J by 6 bases, with 8 bases of the junction left unmatched. CDR3 in amino acids: CSAGQGPTDGYTF. The CDR3 bases are TGCAGTGCTGGACAGGGCCCGACCGATGGCTACACCTTC.

The V call is TRBV20-1, the J call TRBJ1-5, with TRBD1 as a possible D gene (5 bases). Germline V lookup: CDR1 DFQATT, CDR2 SNEGSKA (reference sequence). CDR3 length: 15 amino acids. The V end was cut by 6 bases, the J end by 2 bases, with 17 bases between. CDR3 protein: CSALKAGVRNQPQHF. The CDR3 DNA reads TGCAGTGCCCTCAAGGCGGGGGTCCGCAATCAGCCCCAGCATTTT.